The T cell receptor beta chain under discussion was sequenced for a study of T cell repertoires in cytomegalovirus infection. Between the trimmed V and J ends, which lost 3 bases and 0 bases, there was a span of 9 bases. There are 16 residues in the CDR3. The germline V gene has CDR1 LNHNV and CDR2 YYDKDF (reference sequence). TCRdb called the reads again in MiXCR, with one record for every CDR3 protein. The table includes around 300,000 distinct CDR3 sequences, 9% to 9.5% detected once. Material for sequencing was PBMCs. The V gene is TRBV15, the J gene TRBJ2-6, with D hard to call. The origin of this receptor is a human donor in good health (CMV status not recorded). Some clones in this sample may be carry-over from other donors' samples. In nucleotides, the CDR3 is TGTGCCACCAGCAGGTTCGCGCTCTCTGGGGCCAACGTCCTGACTTTC. Translation: CATSRFALSGANVLTF.